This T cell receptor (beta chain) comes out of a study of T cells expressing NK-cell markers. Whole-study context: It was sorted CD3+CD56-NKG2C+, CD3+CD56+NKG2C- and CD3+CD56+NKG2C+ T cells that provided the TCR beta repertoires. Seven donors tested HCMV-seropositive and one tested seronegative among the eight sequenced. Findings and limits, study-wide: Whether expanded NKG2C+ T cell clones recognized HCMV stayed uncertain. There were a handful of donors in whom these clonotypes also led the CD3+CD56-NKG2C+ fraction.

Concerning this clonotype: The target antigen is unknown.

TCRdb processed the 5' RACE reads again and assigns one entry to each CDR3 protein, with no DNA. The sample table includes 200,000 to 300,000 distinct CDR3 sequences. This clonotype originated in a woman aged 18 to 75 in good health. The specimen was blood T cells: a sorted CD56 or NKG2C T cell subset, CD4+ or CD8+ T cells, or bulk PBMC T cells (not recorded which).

CDR3 sequence reads: CSARDAGNSNQPQHF. The chain employs TRBV20-1 and TRBJ1-5. CDR1 and CDR2 from the germline V gene are DFQATT and SNEGSKA (reference sequence). This CDR3 comprises 15 residues.